The rows below give T cell receptor beta chains drawn from one sample of a study of monozygotic twins with inflammatory bowel disease. Each CDR3 protein gets one entry in TCRdb, which reprocessed the 5' RACE reads and gives no DNA. The sample has 440,000 or so distinct CDR3 sequences. The sequenced sample consisted of blood. The receptors were sampled from a human donor with ulcerative colitis or Crohn's disease, or a healthy co-twin of an affected twin (not recorded which). CDR3s include the opening cysteine and the closing phenylalanine or tryptophan.

j_call,v_call,cdr3_aa
TRBJ2-1,TRBV5-1,CASSPVGSGSGPSYNEQFF
TRBJ2-3,TRBV6-5,CASSNVRLAGGHTQYF
TRBJ2-3,TRBV4-1,CASSQDPGGPTDTQYF
TRBJ1-5,TRBV27,CASKTKGSISNQPQHF
TRBJ1-1,TRBV4-2,CASSQESGLNTEAFF
TRBJ1-4,TRBV5-4,CASSLKGDEKLFF
TRBJ2-7,TRBV12-3/TRBV12-4,CASRSSGGYEQYF
TRBJ2-2,TRBV3-1,CASSQAAVPTGELFF
TRBJ2-7,TRBV3-1,CASSSGQRTYEQYF
TRBJ2-5,TRBV7-2,CASSDRTSGSGYF
TRBJ2-2,TRBV7-2,CASKNSYGTGGPRNTGELFF
TRBJ1-1,TRBV20-1,CSARDYRGNSEAFF
TRBJ1-5,TRBV7-2,CASSFSFLSNQPQHF
TRBJ1-2,TRBV4-3,CASSQTGNYGYTF
TRBJ2-1,TRBV7-2,CASSRTGALYNEQFF
TRBJ1-2,TRBV11-2,CASSTNSYGYTF
TRBJ2-7,TRBV27,CASSFTGTTYEQYF
TRBJ2-1,TRBV19,CASSTGLEDSSYNEQFF
TRBJ2-5,TRBV3-1,CASSQVVETQYF
TRBJ2-4,TRBV7-9,CASSLPGIPKNIQYF
TRBJ1-2,TRBV7-9,CASSGEPNYGYTF